This T cell receptor beta chain was sequenced in a study of beta chain features in type 1 diabetes. Overall study results and limits: Shortening of TCRB CDR3s, moderate but significant, appeared in all four CD4+ subsets of Type 1 diabetes patients.

Only a few counts were recorded for this clone. Antigen: not known. cDNA synthesis used the whole RNA isolate, giving expressed TCRB sequences. Some clones are missing from TCRdb's copy, which holds only in-frame ones; the method was immunoSEQ multiplex PCR. This sample has about 190,000 clones, with 7.5% to 8.5% found just once. Sequenced input: central memory CD4+ T cells from blood. The sequence derives from a man between 18 and 35 years old with type 1 diabetes.

CDR3 sequence (DNA): TGTGCCAGCACCGACAGAGACTATGGCTACACCTTC. Its translation is CASTDRDYGYTF. The genes are TRBV28 and TRBJ1-2, with D possibly matching TRBD1 (5 bases). V lost 7 bases and J lost 3, with 9 bases in between. CDR3 length: 12 amino acids. Germline V gene lookup returns CDR1 MDHEN and CDR2 SYDVKM.